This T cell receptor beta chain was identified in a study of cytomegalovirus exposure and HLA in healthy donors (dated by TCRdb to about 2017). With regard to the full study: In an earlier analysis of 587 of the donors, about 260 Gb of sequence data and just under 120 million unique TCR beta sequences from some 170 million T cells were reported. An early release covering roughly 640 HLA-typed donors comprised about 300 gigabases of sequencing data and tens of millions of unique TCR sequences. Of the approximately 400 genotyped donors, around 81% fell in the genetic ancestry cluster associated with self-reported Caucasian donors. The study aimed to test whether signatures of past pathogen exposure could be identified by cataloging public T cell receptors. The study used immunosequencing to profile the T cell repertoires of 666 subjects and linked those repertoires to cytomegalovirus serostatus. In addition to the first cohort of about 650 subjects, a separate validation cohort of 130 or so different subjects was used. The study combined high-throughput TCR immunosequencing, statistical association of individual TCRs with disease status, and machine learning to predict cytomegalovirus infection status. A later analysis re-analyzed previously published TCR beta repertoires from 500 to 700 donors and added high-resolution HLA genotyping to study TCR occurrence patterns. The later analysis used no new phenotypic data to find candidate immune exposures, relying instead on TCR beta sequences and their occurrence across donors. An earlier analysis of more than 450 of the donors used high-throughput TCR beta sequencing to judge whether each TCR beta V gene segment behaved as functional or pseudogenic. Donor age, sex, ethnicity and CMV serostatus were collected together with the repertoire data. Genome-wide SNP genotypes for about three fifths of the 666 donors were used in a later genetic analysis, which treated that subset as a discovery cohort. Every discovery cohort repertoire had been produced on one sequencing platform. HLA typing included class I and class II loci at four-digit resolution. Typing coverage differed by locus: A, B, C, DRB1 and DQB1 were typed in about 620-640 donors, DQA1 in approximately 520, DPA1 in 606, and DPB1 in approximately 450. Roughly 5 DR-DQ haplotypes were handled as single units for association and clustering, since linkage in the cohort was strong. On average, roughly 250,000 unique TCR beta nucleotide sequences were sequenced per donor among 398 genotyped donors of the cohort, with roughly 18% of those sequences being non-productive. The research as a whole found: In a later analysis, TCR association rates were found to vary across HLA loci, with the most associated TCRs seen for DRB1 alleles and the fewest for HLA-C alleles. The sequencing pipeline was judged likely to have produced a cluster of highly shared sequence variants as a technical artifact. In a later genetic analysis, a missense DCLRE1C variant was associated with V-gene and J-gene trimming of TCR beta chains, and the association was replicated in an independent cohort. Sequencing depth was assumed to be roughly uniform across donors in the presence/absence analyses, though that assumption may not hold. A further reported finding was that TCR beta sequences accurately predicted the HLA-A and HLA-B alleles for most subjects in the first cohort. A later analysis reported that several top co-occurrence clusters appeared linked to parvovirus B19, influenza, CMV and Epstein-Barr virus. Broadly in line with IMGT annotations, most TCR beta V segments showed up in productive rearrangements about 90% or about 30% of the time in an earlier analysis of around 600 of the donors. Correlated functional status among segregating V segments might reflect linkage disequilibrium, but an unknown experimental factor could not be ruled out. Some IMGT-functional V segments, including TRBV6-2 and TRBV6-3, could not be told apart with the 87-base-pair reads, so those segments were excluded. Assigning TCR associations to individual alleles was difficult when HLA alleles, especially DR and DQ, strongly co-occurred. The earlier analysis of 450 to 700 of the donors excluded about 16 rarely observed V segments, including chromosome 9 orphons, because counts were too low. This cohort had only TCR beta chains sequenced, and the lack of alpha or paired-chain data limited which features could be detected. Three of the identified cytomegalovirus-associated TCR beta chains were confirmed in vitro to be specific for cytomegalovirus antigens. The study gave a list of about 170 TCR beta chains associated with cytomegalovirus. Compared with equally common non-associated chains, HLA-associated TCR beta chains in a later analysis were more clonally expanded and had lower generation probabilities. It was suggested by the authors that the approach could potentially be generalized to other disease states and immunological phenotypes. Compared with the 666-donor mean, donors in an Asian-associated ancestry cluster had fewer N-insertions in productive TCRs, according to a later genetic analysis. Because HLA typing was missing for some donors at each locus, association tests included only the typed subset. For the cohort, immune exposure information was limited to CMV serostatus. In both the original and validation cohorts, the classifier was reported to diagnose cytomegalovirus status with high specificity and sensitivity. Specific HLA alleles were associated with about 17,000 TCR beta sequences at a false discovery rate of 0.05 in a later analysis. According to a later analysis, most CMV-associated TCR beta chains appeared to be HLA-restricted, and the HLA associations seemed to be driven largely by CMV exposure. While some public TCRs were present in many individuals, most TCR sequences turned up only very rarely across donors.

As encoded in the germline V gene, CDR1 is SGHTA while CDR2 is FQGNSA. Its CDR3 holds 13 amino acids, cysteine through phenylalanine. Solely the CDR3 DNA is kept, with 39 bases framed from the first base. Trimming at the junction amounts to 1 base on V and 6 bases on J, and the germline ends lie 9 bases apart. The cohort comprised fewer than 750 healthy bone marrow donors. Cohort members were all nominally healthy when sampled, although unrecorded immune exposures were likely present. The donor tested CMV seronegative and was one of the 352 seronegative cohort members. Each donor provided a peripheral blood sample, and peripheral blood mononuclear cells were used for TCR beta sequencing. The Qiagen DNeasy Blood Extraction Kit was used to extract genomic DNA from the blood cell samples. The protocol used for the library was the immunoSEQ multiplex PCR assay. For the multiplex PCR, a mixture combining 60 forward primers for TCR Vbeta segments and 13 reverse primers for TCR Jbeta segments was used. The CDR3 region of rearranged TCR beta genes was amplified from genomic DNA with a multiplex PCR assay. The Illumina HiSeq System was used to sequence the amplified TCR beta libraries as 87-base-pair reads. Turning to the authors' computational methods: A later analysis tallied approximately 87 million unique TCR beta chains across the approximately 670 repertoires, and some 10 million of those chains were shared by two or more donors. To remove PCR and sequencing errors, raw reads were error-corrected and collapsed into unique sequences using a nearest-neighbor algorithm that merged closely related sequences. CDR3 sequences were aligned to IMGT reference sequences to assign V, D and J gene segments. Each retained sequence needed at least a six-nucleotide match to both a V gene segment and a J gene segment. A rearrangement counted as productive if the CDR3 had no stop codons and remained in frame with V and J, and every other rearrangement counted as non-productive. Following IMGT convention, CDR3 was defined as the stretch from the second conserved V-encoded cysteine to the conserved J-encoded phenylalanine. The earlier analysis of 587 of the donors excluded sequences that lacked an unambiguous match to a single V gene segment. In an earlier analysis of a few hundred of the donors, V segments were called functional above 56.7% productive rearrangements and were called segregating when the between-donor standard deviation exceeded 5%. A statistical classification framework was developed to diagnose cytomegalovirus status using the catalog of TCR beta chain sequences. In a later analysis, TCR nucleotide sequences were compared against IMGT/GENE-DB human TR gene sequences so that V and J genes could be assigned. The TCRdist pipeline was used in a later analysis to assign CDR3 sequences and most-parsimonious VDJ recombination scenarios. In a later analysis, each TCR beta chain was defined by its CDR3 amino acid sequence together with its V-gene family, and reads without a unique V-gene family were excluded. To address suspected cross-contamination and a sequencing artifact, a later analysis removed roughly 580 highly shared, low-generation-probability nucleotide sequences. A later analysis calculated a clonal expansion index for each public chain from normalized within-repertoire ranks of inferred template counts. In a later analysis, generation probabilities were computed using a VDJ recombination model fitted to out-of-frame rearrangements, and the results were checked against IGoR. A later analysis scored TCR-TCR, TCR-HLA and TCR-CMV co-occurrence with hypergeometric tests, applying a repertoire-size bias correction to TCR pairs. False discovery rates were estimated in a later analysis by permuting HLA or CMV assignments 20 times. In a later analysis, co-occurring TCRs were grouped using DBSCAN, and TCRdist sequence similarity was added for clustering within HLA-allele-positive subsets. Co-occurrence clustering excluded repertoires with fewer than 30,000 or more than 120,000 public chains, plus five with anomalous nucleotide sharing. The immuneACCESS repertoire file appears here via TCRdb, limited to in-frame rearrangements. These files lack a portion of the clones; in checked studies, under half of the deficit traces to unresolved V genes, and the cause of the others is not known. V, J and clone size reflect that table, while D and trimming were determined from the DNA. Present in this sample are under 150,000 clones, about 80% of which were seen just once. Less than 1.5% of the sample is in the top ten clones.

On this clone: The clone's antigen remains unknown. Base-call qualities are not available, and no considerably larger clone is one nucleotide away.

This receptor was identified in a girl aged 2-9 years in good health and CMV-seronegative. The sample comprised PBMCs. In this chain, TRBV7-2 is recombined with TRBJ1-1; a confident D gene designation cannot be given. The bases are TGTGCCAGCAGCTTAGTAATCGGGTCTGAAGCTTTCTTT. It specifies CASSLVIGSEAFF.